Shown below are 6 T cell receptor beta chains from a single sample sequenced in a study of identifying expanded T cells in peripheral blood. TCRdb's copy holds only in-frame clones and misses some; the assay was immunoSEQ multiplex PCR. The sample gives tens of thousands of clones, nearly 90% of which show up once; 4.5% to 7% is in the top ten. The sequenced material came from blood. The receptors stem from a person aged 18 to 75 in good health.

Here the CDR3 DNA reads TGTGCCAGTAGCCTCCAGGGGGCAAGCGGGACTGAAGCTTTCTTT. Amino acids: CASSLQGASGTEAFF. J is TRBJ1-1 and V is TRBV19, with 8 bases identical to TRBD1. Per the germline V gene, CDR1 is LNHDA and CDR2 is SQIVND (reference sequence). The CDR3 length is 15 residues. With V trimmed by 6 bases and J by 5 bases, 11 bases remained unmatched.

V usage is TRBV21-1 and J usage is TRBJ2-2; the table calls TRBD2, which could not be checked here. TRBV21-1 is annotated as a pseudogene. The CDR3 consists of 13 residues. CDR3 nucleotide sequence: TGTGCCAGGACTAGCGGAGCGACCGGGGAGCTGTTTTTT. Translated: CARTSGATGELFF.

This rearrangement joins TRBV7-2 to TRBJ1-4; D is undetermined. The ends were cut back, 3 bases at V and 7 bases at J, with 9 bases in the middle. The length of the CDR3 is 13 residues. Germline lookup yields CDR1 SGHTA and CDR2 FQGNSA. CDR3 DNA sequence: TGTGCCAGCAGCTTGGGTCTAGGTGAAAAACTGTTTTTT. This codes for CASSLGLGEKLFF. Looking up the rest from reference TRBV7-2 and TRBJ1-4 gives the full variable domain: GAGVSQSPSNKVTEKGKDVELRCDPISGHTALYWYRQSLGQGLEFLIYFQGNSAPDKSGLPSDRFSAERTGGSVSTLTIQRTQQEDSAVYLCASSLGLGEKLFFGSGTQLSVL.

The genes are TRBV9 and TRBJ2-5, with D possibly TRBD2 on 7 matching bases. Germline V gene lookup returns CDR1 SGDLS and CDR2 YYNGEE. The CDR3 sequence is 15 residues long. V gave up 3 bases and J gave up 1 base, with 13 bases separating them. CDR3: CASSGTRGGQETQYF. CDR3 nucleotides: TGTGCCAGCAGCGGGACTAGAGGGGGCCAAGAGACCCAGTACTTC. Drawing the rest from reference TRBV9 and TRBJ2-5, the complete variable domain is DSGVTQTPKHLITATGQRVTLRCSPRSGDLSVYWYQQSLDQGLQFLIQYYNGEERAKGNILERFSAQQFPDLHSELNLSSLELGDSALYFCASSGTRGGQETQYFGPGTRLLVL.

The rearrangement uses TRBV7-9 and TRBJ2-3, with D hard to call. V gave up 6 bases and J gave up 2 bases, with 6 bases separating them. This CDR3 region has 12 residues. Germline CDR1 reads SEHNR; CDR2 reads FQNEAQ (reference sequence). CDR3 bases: TGTGCCAGCAGAGGAATCACAGATACGCAGTATTTT. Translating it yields CASRGITDTQYF. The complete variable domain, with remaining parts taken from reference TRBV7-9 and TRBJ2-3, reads DTGVSQNPRHKITKRGQNVTFRCDPISEHNRLYWYRQTLGQGPEFLTYFQNEAQLEKSRLLSDRFSAERPKGSFSTLEIQRTEQGDSAMYLCASRGITDTQYFGPGTRLTVL.

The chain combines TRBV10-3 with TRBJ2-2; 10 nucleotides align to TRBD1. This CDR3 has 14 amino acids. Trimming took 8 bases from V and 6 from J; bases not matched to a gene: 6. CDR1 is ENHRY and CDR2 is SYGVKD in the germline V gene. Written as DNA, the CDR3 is TGTGCCATCTCTCGACAGGGGGCCCCCGGGGAGCTGTTTTTT. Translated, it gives CAISRQGAPGELFF.